This paragraph reports one T cell receptor (beta chain). V was clipped by 7 bases and J by 4 bases, with 16 bases between them. CDR3 length: 14 amino acids. CDR1 and CDR2 from the germline V gene are MNHEY and SVGEGT. The source of the sample is a study of CD8 T cells in Susac syndrome. Sequencing of TCR beta was undertaken in CD8+ and CD4+ T cells derived from blood. FACS enriched CD8+ TEMRA cells, while bulk CD8+ and CD4+ were negatively isolated. Reverse transcription of 0.5 to 1 ug RNA used random hexamers. By means of immunoSEQ multiplex PCR, TCR beta CDR3 spanning 54 Vbeta and 13 Jbeta underwent amplification. Each CDR3 protein gets one entry after TCRdb re-called the immunoSEQ multiplex PCR reads with MiXCR. Of 180,000 or so distinct CDR3 sequences in the sample, about 94% were seen once.

The chain links TRBV6-2 or TRBV6-3 to TRBJ1-2, with D perhaps matching TRBD1 (5 bases). The receptor's source is a human donor in good health. The sample comprised CD4+ T cells from PBMCs. CDR3 in amino acids: CASMSQAGLYGYTF. Written as DNA, the CDR3 is TGTGCCAGCATGAGCCAGGCGGGACTCTATGGCTACACCTTC.